These 18 T cell receptor beta chains share one sample of origin, sequenced in a study of T cell responses to AZD1222 COVID-19 vaccine. TCRdb keeps only in-frame clones here, not all; method: immunoSEQ multiplex PCR. The data show about 140,000 clones, 70% to 90% seen once. The sequencing used peripheral blood, collected on day 0 of AZD1222 vaccination. The receptor set was obtained from an adult in good health.

This clone was recorded once. The chain is built from TRBV2 and TRBJ1-5; TRBD1 matches at 10 bases. Germline values: CDR1 SNHLY, CDR2 FYNNEI. The CDR3 contains 14 residues. The trim removed 8 bases at V and 4 bases at J, leaving 5 bases unmatched. The chain's CDR3 is CASCGGQGNQPQHF. For the CDR3, the DNA is TGTGCCAGCTGTGGGGGACAGGGGAATCAGCCCCAGCATTTT. Using reference TRBV2 and TRBJ1-5 for the parts outside the CDR3, the full variable domain is EPEVTQTPSHQVTQMGQEVILRCVPISNHLYFYWYRQILGQKVEFLVSFYNNEISEKSEIFDDQFSVERPDGSNFTLKIRSTKLEDSAMYFCASCGGQGNQPQHFGDGTRLSIL.

V is TRBV5-1 and J is TRBJ2-1; a weak D match, TRBD2 (6 bases). CDR3 length: 15 amino acids. The germline V gene has CDR1 SGHRS and CDR2 YFSETQ. V shed 3 bases and J shed 0 bases, with 10 bases lying between them. CDR3 protein: CASSSRDSSYNEQFF. Written as DNA, the CDR3 is TGCGCCAGCAGCTCGCGGGACTCCTCCTACAATGAGCAGTTCTTC. The full variable domain, in which reference TRBV5-1 and TRBJ2-1 provide the parts outside the CDR3, is KAGVTQTPRYLIKTRGQQVTLSCSPISGHRSVSWYQQTPGQGLQFLFEYFSETQRNKGNFPGRFSGRQFSNSRSEMNVSTLELGDSALYLCASSSRDSSYNEQFFGPGTRLTVL.

This chain connects TRBV6-2 or TRBV6-3 to TRBJ1-6; D not certain. Between the trimmed V and J ends, which lost 6 bases and 13 bases, there was a span of 10 bases. The length of the CDR3 is 11 residues. Per germline, CDR1 MNHEY and CDR2 SVGEGT. CDR3 loop: CASSNTEPLHF. The DNA for the CDR3 is TGTGCCAGCAGCAATACTGAGCCCCTCCACTTT.

The chain joins TRBV28 to TRBJ1-6; perhaps TRBD1 as D (6 bases). The CDR3 has 13 amino acids. V dropped 8 bases and J dropped 7 bases, with 12 bases sitting between them. Per the germline V gene, CDR1 is MDHEN and CDR2 is SYDVKM. For the CDR3, the DNA is TGTGCCAGCGTTGGACAGTACAATTCACCCCTCCACTTT. Its translation: CASVGQYNSPLHF.

As to this clone: Other DNA variants within this sample encode the same CDR3. The chain couples TRBV6-2 or TRBV6-3 to TRBJ2-1; 11 bases map to TRBD2. Germline-derived CDR1 and CDR2 are MNHEY and SVGEGT. The CDR3 loop spans 16 amino acids. V lost 5 bases and J lost 3; bases outside the gene matches: 6. The CDR3 loop reads CASSTRTSGLYNEQFF. CDR3 DNA sequence: TGTGCCAGCAGTACTAGGACTAGCGGGCTCTACAATGAGCAGTTCTTC.

J is TRBJ2-3 and V is TRBV7-2; 8 bases agree with TRBD2. The CDR3 is 14 amino acids. The V and J ends lost 3 bases and 3 bases, in that order; junction bases with no gene match: 2. Germline V gene lookup returns CDR1 SGHTA and CDR2 FQGNSA. For the CDR3, the DNA is TGTGCCAGCAGCTTTACTAGCGGAACAGATACGCAGTATTTT. It specifies CASSFTSGTDTQYF.

V is TRBV7-3 and J is TRBJ2-5; 7 nucleotides match TRBD1. The germline CDR1 and CDR2 sequences are SGHTA and FQGTGA. The CDR3 is made up of 14 amino acids. With 5 bases clipped from V and 3 bases from J, the junction kept 6 bases outside the gene matches. The CDR3 spells CASSLLGTEETQYF. The CDR3 bases are TGTGCCAGCAGCCTACTGGGGACAGAAGAGACCCAGTACTTC.

The V call is TRBV19, the J call TRBJ2-5, with 13 bases identical to TRBD2. Germline V lookup: CDR1 LNHDA, CDR2 SQIVND (reference sequence). V lost 4 bases to trimming and J lost 5 bases; unmatched junction nucleotides: 4. There are 15 residues in the CDR3. The CDR3 loop is CASSRTSGRAETQYF. CDR3 in DNA: TGTGCCAGTAGTAGAACTAGCGGGAGGGCCGAGACCCAGTACTTC.

The genes are TRBV10-3 and TRBJ1-6; TRBD1 aligns across 10 bases. V lost 10 bases to trimming and J lost 9 bases; unmatched junction nucleotides: 9. Germline V gene lookup returns CDR1 ENHRY and CDR2 SYGVKD. The CDR3 spans 14 residues. CDR3 sequence: CATYPGQGISPLHF. CDR3 bases: TGTGCCACCTACCCGGGACAGGGGATTTCACCCCTCCACTTT.

This chain uses TRBV12-3 or TRBV12-4 with TRBJ1-6; 8 nucleotides match TRBD1. This CDR3 has 12 amino acids. Unmatched junction bases numbered 2, after V lost 8 bases and J lost 8 bases. The CDR3 coding sequence is TGTGCCAGCCGACAGGGGTATTCACCCCTCCACTTT. Protein sequence: CASRQGYSPLHF.

This chain connects TRBV7-2 to TRBJ1-2, with TRBD1 matching 10 bases. This CDR3 spans 15 amino acids. The germline gives CDR1 SGHTA, CDR2 FQGNSA. V shed 1 base and J 8 bases; nucleotides not matched to a gene: 7. The CDR3 reads CASSLGTGGLGGYTF. DNA for the CDR3: TGTGCCAGCAGCTTAGGGACAGGGGGTTTAGGGGGCTACACCTTC.

This chain connects TRBV7-2 to TRBJ2-5; TRBD1 might be the D (6 bases). This CDR3 has 16 amino acids. CDR1 and CDR2 (germline): SGHTA, FQGNSA. The V end was cut by 3 bases, the J end by 3 bases, with 17 bases between. In DNA, the CDR3 is TGTGCCAGCAGCTTGGGGATACAGGGTCGGGAAGAGACCCAGTACTTC. Its protein product is CASSLGIQGREETQYF.

In nucleotides, the CDR3 is TGTGCCAGCAGCAAGGGGCTTGGGACGACGGACTATGGCTACACCTTC. It codes for CASSKGLGTTDYGYTF. The J gene is TRBJ1-2, the V gene TRBV5-6; D possibly corresponds to TRBD1 (5 bases). Germline-derived CDR1 and CDR2 are SGHDT and YYEEEE. V gave up 4 bases and J gave up 3 bases, with 19 bases separating them. The length of the CDR3 is 16 residues. Full variable domain (outside the CDR3, taken from reference TRBV5-6 and TRBJ1-2): DAGVTQSPTHLIKTRGQQVTLRCSPKSGHDTVSWYQQALGQGPQFIFQYYEEEERQRGNFPDRFSGHQFPNYSSELNVNALLLGDSALYLCASSKGLGTTDYGYTFGSGTRLTVV.

The chain joins TRBV7-2 to TRBJ2-7; 12 bases match TRBD2. There are 18 residues in the CDR3. The germline V gene has CDR1 SGHTA and CDR2 FQGNSA. V shed 4 bases, J shed 4 bases, and the junction held 14 bases outside the gene matches. For the CDR3, the DNA is TGTGCCAGCAGCTCCAAAAACGGCAGGACTAGCGGGAATTACGAGCAGTACTTC. This encodes CASSSKNGRTSGNYEQYF.

This clone showed up just once. V and J are TRBV7-9 and TRBJ2-3; 14 positions agree with TRBD2. The CDR3 length is 17 residues. CDR1 SEHNR and CDR2 FQNEAQ come from the germline V gene (reference sequence). The J segment lost 4 bases and the V segment lost 5 bases, leaving 8 bases of the junction unmatched. The CDR3 sequence: CASSPGTSGRGSDTQYF. The CDR3 region has the DNA TGTGCCAGCAGCCCAGGGACTAGCGGGAGAGGATCAGATACGCAGTATTTT.

The chain links TRBV6-5 to TRBJ2-3; 8 bases fit TRBD2. The germline V gene has CDR1 MNHEY and CDR2 SVGAGI. The junction had 8 bases not matched to a gene; V was cut back by 6 bases and J by 3 bases. The CDR3 runs 15 residues. The CDR3 DNA is TGTGCCAGCAGCAGAGCGGGAGTTAGGACAGATACGCAGTATTTT. Protein sequence: CASSRAGVRTDTQYF.

In this sample, this clone turned up a few times. This chain uses TRBV28 with TRBJ2-3; D is unclear. Germline loops: CDR1 MDHEN, CDR2 SYDVKM. Trimming stripped 6 bases from V and 0 bases from J, with 4 bases between. CDR3 length: 12 amino acids. This CDR3 reads CASSLSTDTQYF. The CDR3 DNA reads TGTGCCAGCAGCCTGAGCACAGATACGCAGTATTTT.

V usage is TRBV5-1 and J usage is TRBJ1-4; D may be TRBD1 (6 bases). The CDR3 contains 13 residues. Germline V gene lookup returns CDR1 SGHRS and CDR2 YFSETQ. With 4 bases removed from V and 7 bases from J, the gap between germline ends came to 11 bases. The CDR3 is CASSKGQTEKLFF. The CDR3 nucleotides read TGCGCCAGCAGCAAAGGACAGACTGAAAAACTGTTTTTT.